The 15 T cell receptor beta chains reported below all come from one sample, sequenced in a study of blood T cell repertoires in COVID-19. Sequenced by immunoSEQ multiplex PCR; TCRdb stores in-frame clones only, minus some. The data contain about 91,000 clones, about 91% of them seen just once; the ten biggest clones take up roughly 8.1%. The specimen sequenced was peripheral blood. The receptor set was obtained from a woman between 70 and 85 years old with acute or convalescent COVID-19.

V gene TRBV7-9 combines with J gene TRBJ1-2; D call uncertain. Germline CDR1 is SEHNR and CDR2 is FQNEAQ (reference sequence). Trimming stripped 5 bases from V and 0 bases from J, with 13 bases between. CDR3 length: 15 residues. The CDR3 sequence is CASSTPRWSNYGYTF. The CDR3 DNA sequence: TGTGCCAGCAGCACCCCTAGGTGGTCTAACTATGGCTACACCTTC.

The CDR3: CASSWNSGTGTEQYF. The CDR3 DNA reads as TGTGCCAGCAGCTGGAATTCCGGGACAGGGACCGAGCAGTACTTC. The J gene is TRBJ2-7, the V gene TRBV7-6; 9 bases map to TRBD1. The V gene's germline CDR1 is SGHVS and CDR2 FNYEAQ. V gave up 4 bases and J gave up 6 bases; unmatched junction bases: 10. The CDR3 length is 15 residues.

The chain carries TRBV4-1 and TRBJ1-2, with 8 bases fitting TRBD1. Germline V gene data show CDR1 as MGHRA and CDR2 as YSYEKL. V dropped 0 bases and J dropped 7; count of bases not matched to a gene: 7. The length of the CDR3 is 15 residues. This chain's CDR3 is CASSQDGQGLRGYTF. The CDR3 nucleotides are TGCGCCAGCAGCCAAGACGGACAGGGACTACGTGGCTACACCTTC.

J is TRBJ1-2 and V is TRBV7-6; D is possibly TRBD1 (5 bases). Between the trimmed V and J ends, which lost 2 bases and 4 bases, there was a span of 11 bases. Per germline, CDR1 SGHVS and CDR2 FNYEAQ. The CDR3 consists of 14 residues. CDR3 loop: CASSLSSGGYGYTF. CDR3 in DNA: TGTGCCAGCAGCTTATCATCCGGGGGCTATGGCTACACCTTC.

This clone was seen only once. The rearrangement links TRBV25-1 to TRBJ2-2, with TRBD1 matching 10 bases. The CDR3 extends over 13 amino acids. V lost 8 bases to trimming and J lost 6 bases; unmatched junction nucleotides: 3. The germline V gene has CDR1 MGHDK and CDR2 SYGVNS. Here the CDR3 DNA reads TGTGCCAGCGTTGGGACAGGGGCCGGGGAGCTGTTTTTT. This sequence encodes CASVGTGAGELFF.

The DNA for the CDR3 is TGTGCCAGCAGTTACCCGGGACAACCCCACAATGAGCAGTTCTTC. Its translation: CASSYPGQPHNEQFF. The chain uses TRBV6-2 or TRBV6-3 and TRBJ2-1, with a weak D call TRBD1 (6 bases). This CDR3 is built from 15 residues. Trimming pared 2 bases from V and 5 bases from J, leaving 13 bases between. Germline CDR1 MNHEY, CDR2 SVGEGT.

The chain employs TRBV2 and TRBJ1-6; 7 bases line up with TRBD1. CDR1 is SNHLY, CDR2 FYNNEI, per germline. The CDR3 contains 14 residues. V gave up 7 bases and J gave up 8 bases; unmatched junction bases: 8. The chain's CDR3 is CASNPGQGDSPLHF. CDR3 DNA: TGTGCCAGCAATCCGGGGCAGGGGGATTCACCCCTCCACTTT.

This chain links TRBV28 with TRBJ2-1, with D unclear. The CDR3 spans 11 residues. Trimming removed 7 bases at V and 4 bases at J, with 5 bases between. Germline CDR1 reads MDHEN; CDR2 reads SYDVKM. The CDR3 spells CASNRYNEQFF. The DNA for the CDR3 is TGTGCCAGCAATCGGTACAATGAGCAGTTCTTC.

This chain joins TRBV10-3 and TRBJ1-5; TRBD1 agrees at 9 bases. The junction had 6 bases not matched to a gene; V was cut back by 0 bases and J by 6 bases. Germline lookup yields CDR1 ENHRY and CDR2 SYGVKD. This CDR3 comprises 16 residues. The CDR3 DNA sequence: TGTGCCATCAGTGAGTCTTATGGGACAGGGATTCAGCCCCAGCATTTT. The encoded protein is CAISESYGTGIQPQHF.

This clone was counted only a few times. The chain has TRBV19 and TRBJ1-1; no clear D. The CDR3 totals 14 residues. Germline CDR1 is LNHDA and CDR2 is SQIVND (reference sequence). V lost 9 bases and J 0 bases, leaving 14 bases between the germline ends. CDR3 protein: CARRTGAMNTEAFF. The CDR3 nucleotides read TGTGCCAGGCGGACTGGCGCAATGAACACTGAAGCTTTCTTT.

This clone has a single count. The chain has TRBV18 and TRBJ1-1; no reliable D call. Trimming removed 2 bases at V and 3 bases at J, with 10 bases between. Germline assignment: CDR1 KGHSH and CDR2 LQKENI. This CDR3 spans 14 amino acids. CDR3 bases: TGTGCCAGCTCACCAACCCTCGGAGACACTGAAGCTTTCTTT. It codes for CASSPTLGDTEAFF.

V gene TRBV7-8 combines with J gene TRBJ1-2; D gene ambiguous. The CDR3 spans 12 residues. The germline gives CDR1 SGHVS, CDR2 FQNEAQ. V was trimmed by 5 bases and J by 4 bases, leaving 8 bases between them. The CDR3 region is CASSVSGYGYTF. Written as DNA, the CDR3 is TGTGCCAGCAGCGTCTCAGGCTATGGCTACACCTTC.

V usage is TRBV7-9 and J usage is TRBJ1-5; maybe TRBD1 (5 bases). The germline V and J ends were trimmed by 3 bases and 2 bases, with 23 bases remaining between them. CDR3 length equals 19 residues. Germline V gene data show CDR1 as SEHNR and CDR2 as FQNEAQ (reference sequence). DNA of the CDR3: TGTGCCAGCAGCTTGGTTCTGGACAATATATTCTTCGGCAATCAGCCCCAGCATTTT. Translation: CASSLVLDNIFFGNQPQHF.

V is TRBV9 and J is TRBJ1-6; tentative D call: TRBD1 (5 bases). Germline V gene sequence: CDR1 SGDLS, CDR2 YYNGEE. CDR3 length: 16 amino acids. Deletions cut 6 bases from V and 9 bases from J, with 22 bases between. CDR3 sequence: CASNVGQGDLSSPLHF. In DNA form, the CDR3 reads TGTGCCAGCAACGTGGGGCAGGGCGACTTAAGTTCACCCCTCCACTTT.

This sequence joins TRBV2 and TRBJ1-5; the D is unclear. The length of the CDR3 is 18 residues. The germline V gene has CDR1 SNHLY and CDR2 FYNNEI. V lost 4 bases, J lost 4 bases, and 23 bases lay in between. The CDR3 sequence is CASSAPWAEGIRNQPQHF. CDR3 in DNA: TGTGCCAGCAGTGCACCTTGGGCGGAGGGAATTAGGAATCAGCCCCAGCATTTT.